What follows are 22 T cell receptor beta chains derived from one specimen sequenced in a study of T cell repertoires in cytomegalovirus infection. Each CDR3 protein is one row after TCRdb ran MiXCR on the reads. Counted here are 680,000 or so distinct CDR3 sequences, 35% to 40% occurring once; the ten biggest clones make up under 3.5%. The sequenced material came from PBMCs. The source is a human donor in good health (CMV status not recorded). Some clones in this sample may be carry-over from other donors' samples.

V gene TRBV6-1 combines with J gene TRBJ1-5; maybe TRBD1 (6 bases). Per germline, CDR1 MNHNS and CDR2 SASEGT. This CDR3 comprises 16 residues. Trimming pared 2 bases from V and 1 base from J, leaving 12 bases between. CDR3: CASSERWGPSNQPQHF. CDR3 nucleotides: TGTGCCAGCAGTGAACGGTGGGGGCCAAGCAATCAGCCCCAGCATTTT.

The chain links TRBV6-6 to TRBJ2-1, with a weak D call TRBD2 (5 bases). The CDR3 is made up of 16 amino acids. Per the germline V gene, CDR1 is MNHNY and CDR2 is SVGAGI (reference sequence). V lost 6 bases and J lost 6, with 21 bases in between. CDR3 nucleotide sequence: TGTGCCAGCAGATCCTTCCCGGGGATAGCACCCAATGAGCAGTTCTTC. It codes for CASRSFPGIAPNEQFF.

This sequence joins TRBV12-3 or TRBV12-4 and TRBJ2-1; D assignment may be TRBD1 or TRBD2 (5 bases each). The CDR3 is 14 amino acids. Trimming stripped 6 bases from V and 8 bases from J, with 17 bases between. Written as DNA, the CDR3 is TGTGCCAGCAGCAGCGGACACCTGGCCCATGAGCAGTTCTTC. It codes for CASSSGHLAHEQFF.

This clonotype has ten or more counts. Here the CDR3 DNA reads TGTGCCAGCAGCTTAATGGGACAGGGATATGAGCAGTTCTTC. It encodes CASSLMGQGYEQFF. The chain is built from TRBV7-3 and TRBJ2-1, with 9 bases identical to TRBD1. The CDR3 runs to 14 residues. V shed 1 base and J 8 bases; nucleotides not matched to a gene: 3. Germline assignment: CDR1 SGHTA and CDR2 FQGTGA. The full variable domain, in which reference TRBV7-3 and TRBJ2-1 provide the parts outside the CDR3, is GAGVSQTPSNKVTEKGKYVELRCDPISGHTALYWYRQSLGQGPEFLIYFQGTGAADDSGLPNDRFFAVRPEGSVSTLKIQRTERGDSAVYLCASSLMGQGYEQFFGPGTRLTVL.

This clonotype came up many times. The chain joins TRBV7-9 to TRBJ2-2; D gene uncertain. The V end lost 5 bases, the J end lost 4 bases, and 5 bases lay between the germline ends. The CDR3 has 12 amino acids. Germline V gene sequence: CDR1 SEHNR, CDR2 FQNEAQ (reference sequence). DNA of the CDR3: TGTGCCAGCAGCATCCCCACCGGGGAGCTGTTTTTT. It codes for CASSIPTGELFF.

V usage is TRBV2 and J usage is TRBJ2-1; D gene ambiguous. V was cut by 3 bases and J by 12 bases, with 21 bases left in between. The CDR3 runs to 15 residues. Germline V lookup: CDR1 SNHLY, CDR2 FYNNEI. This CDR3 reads CASSDGAPPLSGQFF. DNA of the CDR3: TGTGCCAGCAGTGATGGTGCCCCCCCCCTCTCGGGGCAGTTCTTC.

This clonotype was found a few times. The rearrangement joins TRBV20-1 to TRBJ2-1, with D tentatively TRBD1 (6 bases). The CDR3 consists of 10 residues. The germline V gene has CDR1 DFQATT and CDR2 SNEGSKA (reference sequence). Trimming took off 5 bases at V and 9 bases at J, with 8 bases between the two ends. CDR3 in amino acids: CSAPGVEQFF. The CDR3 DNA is TGCAGTGCTCCAGGGGTTGAGCAGTTCTTC.

The CDR3 reads CATSSLGQSNQPQHF. CDR3 DNA sequence: TGTGCCACCAGCAGCCTCGGACAGAGCAATCAGCCCCAGCATTTT. The chain is built from TRBV15 and TRBJ1-5; D might be TRBD1 (6 bases). Trimming shortened V by 3 bases and J by 1 base, and 10 bases separated the two germline ends. The CDR3 loop spans 15 amino acids. The V gene's germline CDR1 is LNHNV and CDR2 YYDKDF (reference sequence). Filled out from reference TRBV15 and TRBJ1-5, the complete variable domain reads DAMVIQNPRYQVTQFGKPVTLSCSQTLNHNVMYWYQQKSSQAPKLLFHYYDKDFNNEADTPDNFQSRRPNTSFCFLDIRSPGLGDTAMYLCATSSLGQSNQPQHFGDGTRLSIL.

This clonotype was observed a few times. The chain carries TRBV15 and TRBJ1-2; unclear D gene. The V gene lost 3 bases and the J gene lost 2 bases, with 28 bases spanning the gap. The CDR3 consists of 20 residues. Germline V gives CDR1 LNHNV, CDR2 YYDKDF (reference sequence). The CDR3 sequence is CATSRPPHQEEDLINYGYTF. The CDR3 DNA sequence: TGTGCCACCAGCAGGCCACCCCATCAGGAGGAAGACCTTATCAACTATGGCTACACCTTC.

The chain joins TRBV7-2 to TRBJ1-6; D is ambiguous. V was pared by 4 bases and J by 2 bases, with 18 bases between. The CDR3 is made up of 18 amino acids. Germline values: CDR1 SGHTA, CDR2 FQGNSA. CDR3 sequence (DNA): TGTGCCAGCAGCTCCACATTGGACCCCGTCACCTATAATTCACCCCTCCACTTT. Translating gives CASSSTLDPVTYNSPLHF.

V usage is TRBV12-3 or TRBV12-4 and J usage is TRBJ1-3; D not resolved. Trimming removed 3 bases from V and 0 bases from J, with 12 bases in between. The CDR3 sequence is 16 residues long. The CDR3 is CASSFRPVVSGNTIYF. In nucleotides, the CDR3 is TGTGCCAGCAGTTTCAGACCCGTGGTCTCTGGAAACACCATATATTTT.

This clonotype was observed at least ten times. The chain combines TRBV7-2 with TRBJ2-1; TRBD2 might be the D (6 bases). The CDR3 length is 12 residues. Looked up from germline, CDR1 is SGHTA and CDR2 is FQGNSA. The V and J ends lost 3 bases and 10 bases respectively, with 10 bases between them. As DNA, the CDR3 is TGTGCCAGCAGCTTCCTAGCGTCGGAGCAGTTCTTC. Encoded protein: CASSFLASEQFF.

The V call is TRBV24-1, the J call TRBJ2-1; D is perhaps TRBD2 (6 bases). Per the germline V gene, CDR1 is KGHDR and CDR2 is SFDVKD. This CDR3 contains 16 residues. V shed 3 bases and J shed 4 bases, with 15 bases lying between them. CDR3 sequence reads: CATSDPTSGGYNEQFF. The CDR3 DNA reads TGTGCCACCAGTGATCCGACTAGTGGCGGGTACAATGAGCAGTTCTTC.

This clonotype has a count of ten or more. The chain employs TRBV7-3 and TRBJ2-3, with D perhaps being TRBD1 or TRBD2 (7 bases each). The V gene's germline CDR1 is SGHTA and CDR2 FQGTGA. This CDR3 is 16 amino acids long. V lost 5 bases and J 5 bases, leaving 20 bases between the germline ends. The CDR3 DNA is TGTGCCAGCAGCGGCAGGGGGGGCGGTGGTGGAGATACGCAGTATTTT. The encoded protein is CASSGRGGGGGDTQYF.

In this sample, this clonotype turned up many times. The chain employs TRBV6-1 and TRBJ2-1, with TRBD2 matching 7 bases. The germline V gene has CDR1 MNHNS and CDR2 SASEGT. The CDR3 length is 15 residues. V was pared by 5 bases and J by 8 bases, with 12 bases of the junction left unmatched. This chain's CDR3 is CASSLGGTDWDEQFF. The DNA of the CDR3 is TGTGCCAGCAGTTTGGGAGGGACGGACTGGGATGAGCAGTTCTTC.

The chain's CDR3 is CASSLRTAHGYTF. The DNA for the CDR3 is TGCGCCAGCAGCCTCAGGACAGCGCATGGCTACACCTTC. The J gene is TRBJ1-2, the V gene TRBV5-1; a possible D gene is TRBD1 (6 bases). This CDR3 has 13 amino acids. Trimming pared 4 bases from V and 6 bases from J, leaving 13 bases between. The germline gives CDR1 SGHRS, CDR2 YFSETQ.

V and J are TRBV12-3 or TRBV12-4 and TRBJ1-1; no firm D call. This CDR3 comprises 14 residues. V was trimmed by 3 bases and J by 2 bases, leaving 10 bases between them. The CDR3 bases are TGTGCCAGCAGTTTTGTCCGTACCAACACTGAAGCTTTCTTT. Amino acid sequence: CASSFVRTNTEAFF.

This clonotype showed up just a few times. CDR3 sequence (DNA): TGCAGTGCAAGACAGGGGAGGTACGAGCAGTACTTC. Translation gives CSARQGRYEQYF. The chain links TRBV20-1 to TRBJ2-7; 8 bases are a match to TRBD1. V shed 6 bases, J shed 4 bases, and the junction held 5 bases outside the gene matches. The CDR3 runs to 12 residues. The V gene's germline CDR1 is DFQATT and CDR2 SNEGSKA (reference sequence).

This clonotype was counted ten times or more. CDR3 region: CASSLKNGGGEQFF. CDR3 DNA sequence: TGTGCCAGCAGCTTGAAGAATGGGGGGGGAGAGCAGTTCTTC. The gene calls are TRBV7-2 and TRBJ2-1, with 7 bases fitting TRBD2. The CDR3 extends over 14 amino acids. The germline gives CDR1 SGHTA, CDR2 FQGNSA. The trim removed 3 bases at V and 10 bases at J, leaving 9 bases unmatched.

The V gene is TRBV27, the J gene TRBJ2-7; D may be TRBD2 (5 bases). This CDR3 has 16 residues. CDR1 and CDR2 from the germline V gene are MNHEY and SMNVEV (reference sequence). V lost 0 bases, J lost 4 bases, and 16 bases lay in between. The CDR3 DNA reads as TGTGCCAGCAGTTTATCTTCCGGACTCTATGCTTACGAGCAGTACTTC. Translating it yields CASSLSSGLYAYEQYF.

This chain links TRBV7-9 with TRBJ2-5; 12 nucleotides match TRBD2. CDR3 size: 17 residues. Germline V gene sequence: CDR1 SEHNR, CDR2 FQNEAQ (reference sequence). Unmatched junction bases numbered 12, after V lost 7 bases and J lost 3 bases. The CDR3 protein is CASTRPTRLAGEETQYF. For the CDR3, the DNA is TGTGCCAGCACCCGCCCGACGAGACTAGCGGGGGAAGAGACCCAGTACTTC.

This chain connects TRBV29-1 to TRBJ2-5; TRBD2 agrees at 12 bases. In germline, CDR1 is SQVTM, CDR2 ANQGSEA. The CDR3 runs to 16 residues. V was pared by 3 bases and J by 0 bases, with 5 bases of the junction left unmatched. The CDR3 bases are TGCAGCGTTGAGGGTCTAGCGGGGGGGTACCAAGAGACCCAGTACTTC. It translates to CSVEGLAGGYQETQYF.